This T cell receptor (beta chain) originates from a study of blood T cell repertoires in COVID-19. Study-wide background: Specimens from acute and convalescent COVID-19 originated in the United States, Italy and Spain. The cDNA or gDNA used as material had been derived from T cells, B-cell-depleted T cells, or PBMCs.

Authors' processing steps: Reference gene primers were amplified, and this amplification served to estimate nucleated cell counts. Using immunoSEQ multiplex PCR, the repertoire was profiled, and TCRdb retains in-frame clones only, with some absent. The V and J calls and the clone size are those of that table, but D and trimming were determined from the DNA. The sample yields roughly 160,000 clones, roughly 80% seen once. Germline trimming cut 4 bases from V and 12 bases from J; bases unmatched to any gene: 10. The CDR3 totals 14 residues. The V gene's germline CDR1 is SGHAT and CDR2 FQNNGV. The chain combines TRBV11-2 with TRBJ1-1, with 11 bases lining up with TRBD1. The sequenced sample consisted of peripheral blood. This TCR was recovered from a man between 65 and 85 years old with active or convalescent COVID-19. The CDR3 loop reads CASSSRTGGARSFF. In DNA, the CDR3 is TGTGCCAGCAGCTCAAGGACAGGGGGCGCGAGATCTTTCTTT.